This T cell receptor beta chain was captured by sequencing in a study of T cells in Graves' hyperthyroidism and ophthalmopathy. Looking at the study overall: Peripheral blood was obtained at initial diagnosis, preceding any treatment.

The diagnoses drew upon clinical symptoms, serum thyroxine and TRAb, thyroid ultrasound and orbital computed tomography. Amplified TCR beta CDR3 regions came from RNA transcripts. The study used the HTBI primer set for a first-round RT-PCR of the TCR CDR3. In TCRdb, the multiplex PCR reads were re-called with MiXCR into one record per CDR3 protein. The sample lists 550,000 to 800,000 distinct CDR3 sequences; around 17% were seen once. The CDR3 totals 18 residues. CDR1 SGHTA and CDR2 FQGNSA come from the germline V gene. The V segment lost 5 bases and the J segment 1 base; nucleotides outside the gene matches: 11. At least ten counts were recorded for this clonotype.

The rearrangement joins TRBV7-2 to TRBJ2-1; 10 nucleotides line up with TRBD2. This TCR was recovered from a man younger than 35 with Graves' hyperthyroidism. Specimen: blood. CDR3 nucleotide sequence: TGTGCCAGCAGCCTCCCCTCGGGACTAGCGAGATCCTACAATGAGCAGTTCTTC. It encodes CASSLPSGLARSYNEQFF.